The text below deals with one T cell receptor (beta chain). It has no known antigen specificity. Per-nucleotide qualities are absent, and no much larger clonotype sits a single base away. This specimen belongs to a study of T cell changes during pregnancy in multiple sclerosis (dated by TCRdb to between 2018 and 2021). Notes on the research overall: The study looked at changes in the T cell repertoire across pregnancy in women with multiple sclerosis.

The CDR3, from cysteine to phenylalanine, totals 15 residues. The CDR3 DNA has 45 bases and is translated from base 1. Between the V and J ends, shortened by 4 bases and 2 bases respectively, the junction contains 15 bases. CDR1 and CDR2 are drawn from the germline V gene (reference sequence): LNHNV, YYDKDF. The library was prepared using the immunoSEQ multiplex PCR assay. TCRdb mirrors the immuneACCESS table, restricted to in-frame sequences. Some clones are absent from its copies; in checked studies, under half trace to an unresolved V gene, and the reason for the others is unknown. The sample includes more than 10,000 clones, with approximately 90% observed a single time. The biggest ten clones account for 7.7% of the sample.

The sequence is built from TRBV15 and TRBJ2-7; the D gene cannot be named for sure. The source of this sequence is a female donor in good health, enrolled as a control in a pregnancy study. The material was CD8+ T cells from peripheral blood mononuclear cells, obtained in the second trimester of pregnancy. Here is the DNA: TGTGCCACCAGCATCTCGGCGGAGACCCCCTACGAGCAGTACTTC. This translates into CATSISAETPYEQYF. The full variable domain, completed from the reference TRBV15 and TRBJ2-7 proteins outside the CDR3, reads DAMVIQNPRYQVTQFGKPVTLSCSQTLNHNVMYWYQQKSSQAPKLLFHYYDKDFNNEADTPDNFQSRRPNTSFCFLDIRSPGLGDTAMYLCATSISAETPYEQYFGPGTRLTVT.